This entry concerns a single TCR beta chain. Authors' processing steps: Quantification of nucleated cells was approximated via reference gene primer amplification. Some clones are missing from TCRdb's copy, which holds only in-frame ones; the method was immunoSEQ multiplex PCR. V, J and clone size are those of that table, while D and trimming were read from the DNA. The repertoire holds roughly 170,000 clones, with around four fifths as singletons. The CDR3 is 12 amino acids. Germline values: CDR1 SQVTM, CDR2 ANQGSEA. V gave up 6 bases and J gave up 1 base, with 6 bases separating them. This specimen belongs to a study of blood T cell repertoires in COVID-19. The overall study: Sites in the United States, Italy and Spain provided acute and convalescent COVID-19 samples. Nucleic acid was either cDNA or gDNA, and it came from T cells, B-cell-depleted T cells, or PBMCs.

The clonotype originates from a woman between 50 and 59 years old in a cohort exposed to, infected with or recovered from COVID-19 (not recorded which). The chain is built from TRBV29-1 and TRBJ2-2, with D unresolved. Specimen: PBMCs or T cells enriched from blood (not recorded which). The CDR3 sequence: CSVPGNTGELFF. The CDR3 DNA is TGCAGCGTGCCGGGGAACACCGGGGAGCTGTTTTTT.